This T cell receptor (beta chain) is drawn from a study of blood T cell repertoires in COVID-19. J was trimmed by 9 bases and V by 6 bases; bases with no gene match: 3. This CDR3 has 12 residues. The data were produced by immunoSEQ multiplex PCR, yet TCRdb's version contains in-frame clones alone and is incomplete. This sample has about 140,000 clones, with around 90% found just once. What was sequenced was peripheral blood. The rearrangement links TRBV12-3 or TRBV12-4 to TRBJ2-1; 9 positions match TRBD1. This clonotype was obtained from a man between 65 and 80 years old with acute or convalescent COVID-19. Written as DNA, the CDR3 is TGTGCCAGCAGGGACAGGGGTGGTGAGCAGTTCTTC. It is translated as CASRDRGGEQFF.